This record covers a single T cell receptor beta chain. There are many counts of this clonotype. It lacks a known antigen. No much larger clone exists at a distance of one base, and base qualities are not known. This sample was taken from a study of response to subunit inactivated influenza vaccine (dated by TCRdb to 2016 to 2019). In the study overall: To follow how T cells responded to a trivalent subunit inactivated influenza vaccine, the researchers relied on deep quantitative profiling of the T cell receptor repertoire. The research as a whole found: The authors proposed that each seasonal influenza vaccination may bring in only a limited number of new T cells.

The library was made by RT-PCR. Instrument used: Illumina HiSeq 2500. TCRdb trimmed the raw reads at Q25, called clones with MiXCR and kept productive beta chains. Entries are consolidated by CDR3 protein sequence, retaining the most common genes and DNA. The sample profile shows 500,000 to 550,000 distinct CDR3 sequences; approximately 7.8% of them were found once. The ten largest clones add up to over 10% of the sample. For CDR1 and CDR2, the germline V gene (reference sequence) lists DFQATT and SNEGSKA. V is shortened by 7 bases, J by 0 bases, and the region joining them spans 6 bases. The CDR3 has 11 amino acids, counting the end cysteine and phenylalanine. Only CDR3 DNA remains: 33 bases, in frame from the first base.

This sequence uses TRBV20-1 and TRBJ1-2; the D gene cannot be named for sure. Sequenced material: PBMCs from blood, taken roughly 24 months after vaccination. This TCR came from a man between 50 and 75 years old who received an inactivated influenza vaccine. Donor details come from another sample of the same person, matched by shared clones. The sequenced DNA is TGCAGTGTCGGAGCTAACTATGGCTACACCTTC. It encodes CSVGANYGYTF.